The 8 T cell receptor beta chains below come from one sample, sequenced in a study of T cells in Graves' hyperthyroidism and ophthalmopathy (dated by TCRdb to about 2019). The library came from multiplex PCR. Data came from an Illumina HiSeq 2000. The TCR beta CDR3 regions were amplified from the RNA transcripts. For the first round of RT-PCR on the TCR CDR3, the HTBI primer set was used together with the Qiagen OneStep RT-PCR kit. Using fastp at Q25 and MiXCR, TCRdb reprocessed the public reads and kept productive beta chains. Rows are combined by CDR3 protein, so each entry shows the most common genes and DNA. The sample profile shows 550,000 to 850,000 distinct CDR3 sequences; around a sixth of them were found once. The ten largest clones take up roughly a sixth of the sample. The sample comprised blood. All receptors come from a woman in her fifties or sixties with Graves' hyperthyroidism that later progressed to Graves' ophthalmopathy.

This clonotype appeared a few times. The chain links TRBV6-1 to TRBJ1-5; no clear D gene. The CDR3 is made up of 14 amino acids. Trimming removed 4 bases at V and 0 bases at J, with 7 bases between. The V gene's germline CDR1 is MNHNS and CDR2 SASEGT. The DNA of the CDR3 is TGTGCCAGCAGTGCGAAGTTTAGCAATCAGCCCCAGCATTTT. Its protein is CASSAKFSNQPQHF.

This CDR3 reads CASSETYRGEKLFF. CDR3 DNA sequence: TGTGCCAGCAGTGAGACCTACAGGGGTGAAAAACTGTTTTTT. This sequence joins TRBV6-1 and TRBJ1-4, with TRBD1 matching 7 bases. CDR3 length equals 14 residues. Germline lookup yields CDR1 MNHNS and CDR2 SASEGT. The junction had 5 bases not matched to a gene; V was cut back by 3 bases and J by 7 bases.

This clonotype was observed a handful of times. J is TRBJ2-3 and V is TRBV7-3; D is perhaps TRBD2 (6 bases). V was pared by 4 bases and J by 8 bases, with 19 bases between. Germline CDR1 is SGHTA and CDR2 is FQGTGA. This CDR3 region has 15 residues. CDR3 bases: TGTGCCAGCAGCTCGCCGCGGGACGGCTTAGGTACGCAGTATTTT. Amino acids: CASSSPRDGLGTQYF.

The V gene is TRBV29-1, the J gene TRBJ1-2; D possibly corresponds to TRBD1 (5 bases). Germline V gives CDR1 SQVTM, CDR2 ANQGSEA. Trimming left V 4 bases short and J 7 bases short, with 19 bases between. This CDR3 has 14 amino acids. The CDR3 spells CSVGLDTGPSGYTF. The CDR3 bases are TGCAGCGTTGGCCTTGATACGGGGCCCAGTGGCTACACCTTC.

This clonotype was seen repeatedly, ten times or more. V gene TRBV3-1 combines with J gene TRBJ2-5; 7 nucleotides match TRBD2. This CDR3 comprises 14 residues. Germline V gene sequence: CDR1 LGHDT, CDR2 YNNKEL (reference sequence). Trimming cost V 4 bases and J 7 bases; bases outside gene matches: 9. The CDR3 nucleotides are TGTGCCAGCAGCCCTCGGGGGGACGTAGTGACCCAGTACTTC. The encoded protein is CASSPRGDVVTQYF.

At least ten counts were recorded for this clonotype. The rearrangement joins TRBV12-3 or TRBV12-4 to TRBJ2-4; 8 nucleotides line up with TRBD1. Trimming took 3 bases from V and 4 from J; bases not matched to a gene: 5. CDR3 size: 15 residues. This CDR3 reads CASSFAGQGKNIQYF. CDR3 DNA sequence: TGTGCCAGCAGTTTTGCCGGACAGGGTAAAAACATTCAGTACTTC.

This clonotype has at least ten counts. This chain uses TRBV12-3 or TRBV12-4 with TRBJ2-3; perhaps D is TRBD1 or TRBD2 (5 bases each). CDR3 size: 15 residues. Trimming took 7 bases from V and 0 from J, leaving 14 bases between them. CDR3 loop: CASTWDGASTDTQYF. The CDR3 DNA sequence: TGTGCCAGCACCTGGGACGGTGCTAGCACAGATACGCAGTATTTT.

This clonotype appeared many times. The V gene is TRBV20-1, the J gene TRBJ1-3, with D possibly TRBD1 on 5 matching bases. Germline values: CDR1 DFQATT, CDR2 SNEGSKA (reference sequence). V was shortened by 0 bases and J by 0 bases, with 9 bases between the two germline ends. The CDR3 has 15 residues. As DNA, the CDR3 is TGCAGTGCTAGAGATGGGGCGAGCTCTGGAAACACCATATATTTT. Translated: CSARDGASSGNTIYF.